This T cell receptor (beta chain) was identified in a study of CD8 T cells in Susac syndrome. Study summary: Patients with Susac syndrome were therapy-naive, on corticosteroids, or on intravenous immunoglobulin alone at blood draw.

This CDR3 contains 12 residues. Germline assignment: CDR1 SGHDN and CDR2 FVKESK. Trimming cost V 4 bases and J 2 bases, with 5 bases left between them. Reverse transcription of about 0.5 to 1 ug RNA used random hexamers. TCRdb used MiXCR to reprocess the immunoSEQ multiplex PCR reads, holding one entry per CDR3 protein. Of 150,000 to 160,000 distinct CDR3 sequences in the sample, around 96% were seen once. Study results and limitations: As acknowledged by the study, its TCR sequencing and HLA analysis included a relatively small number of individuals.

About this clonotype itself: Its antigen is not identified.

Sequencing of TCR beta covered CD8+ and CD4+ T cells obtained from blood. The chain has TRBV14 and TRBJ2-5; no clear D gene. The origin of this receptor is a human donor with Susac syndrome. Sequences were obtained from CD4+ T cells from PBMCs. CDR3 coding DNA: TGTGCCAGCAGCCTCATTCAAGAGACCCAGTACTTC. Translating gives CASSLIQETQYF.